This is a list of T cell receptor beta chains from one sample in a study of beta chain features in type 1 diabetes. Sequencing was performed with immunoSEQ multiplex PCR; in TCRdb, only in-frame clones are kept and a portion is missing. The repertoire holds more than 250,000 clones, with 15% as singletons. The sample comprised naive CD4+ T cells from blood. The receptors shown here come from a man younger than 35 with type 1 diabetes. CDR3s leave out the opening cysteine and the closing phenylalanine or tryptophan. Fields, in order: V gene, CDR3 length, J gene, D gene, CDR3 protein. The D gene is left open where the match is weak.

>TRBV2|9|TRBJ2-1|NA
ASTYFNEQF
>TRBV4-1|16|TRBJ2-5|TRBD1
ASSQDDRERKREETQY
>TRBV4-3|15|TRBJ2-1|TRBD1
ASGRRLDRGKGNEQF
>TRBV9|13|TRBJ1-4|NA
ASSVRGNSNEKLF
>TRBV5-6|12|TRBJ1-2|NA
ASRGLSRTYGYT
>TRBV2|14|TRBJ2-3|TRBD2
ASSRTSGSVWDTQY
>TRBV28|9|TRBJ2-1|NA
ASSLELEQF
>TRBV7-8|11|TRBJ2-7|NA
ASSRQDSYEQY
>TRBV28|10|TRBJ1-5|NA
ASRGAGQPQH
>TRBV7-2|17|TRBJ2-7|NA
ASSLPAVGGTSLSYEQY
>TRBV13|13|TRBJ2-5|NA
ASSLEGLGDRTQY
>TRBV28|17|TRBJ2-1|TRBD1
ASSLYGTGARLRYNEQF
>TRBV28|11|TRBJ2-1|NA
ASSLVADNEQF
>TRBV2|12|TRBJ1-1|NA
ASSVRQPNTEAF
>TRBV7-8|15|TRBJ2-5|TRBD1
ASSLVVFRGSAETQY
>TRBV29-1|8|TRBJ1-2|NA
SVLYYGYT
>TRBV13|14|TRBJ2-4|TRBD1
ASSLRTGIAKNIQY
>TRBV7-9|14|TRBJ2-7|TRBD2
ASSWSGTSGIYEQY
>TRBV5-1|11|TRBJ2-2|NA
ASSKTNTGELF
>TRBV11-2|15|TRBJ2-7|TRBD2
ASSSPISGLASYEQY
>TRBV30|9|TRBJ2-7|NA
AWSATYEQY
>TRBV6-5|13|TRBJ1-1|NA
ASSYPGGGGEEAF
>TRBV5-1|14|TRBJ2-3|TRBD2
ASSLGGSGGVDTQY
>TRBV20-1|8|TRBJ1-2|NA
SAPRDGYT
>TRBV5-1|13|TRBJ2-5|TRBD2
ASSSLAGSGETQY
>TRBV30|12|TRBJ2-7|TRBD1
AWSVQYRTGAQY
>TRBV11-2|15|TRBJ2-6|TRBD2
ASRFPSGGSGANVLT
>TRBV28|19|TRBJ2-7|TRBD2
ASSLFITRLAAATPTYEQY
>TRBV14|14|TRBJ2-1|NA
ASSSERIFSYNEQF
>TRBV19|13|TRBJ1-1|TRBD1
ASSLRTGGRTEAF
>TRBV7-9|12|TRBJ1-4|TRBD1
ASSFGTGSEKLF
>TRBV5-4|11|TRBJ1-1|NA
ASSLTNRVGAF
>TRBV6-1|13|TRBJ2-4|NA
ASTERGGRKDIQY
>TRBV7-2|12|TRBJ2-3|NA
ASSLSASPDTQY
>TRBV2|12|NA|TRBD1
ASNPGQGPYEQY
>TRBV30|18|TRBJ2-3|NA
AWSVPEGSYLPGGTDTQY
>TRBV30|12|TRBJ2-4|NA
AWSVVLVGGIQY
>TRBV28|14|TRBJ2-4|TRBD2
ASSTSAGGAKNIQY
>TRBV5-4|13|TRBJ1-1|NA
ASREPGQTFTEAF
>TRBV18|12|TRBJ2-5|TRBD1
ASSLQQGEKTQY
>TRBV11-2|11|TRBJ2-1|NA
ASSLFPNNEQF